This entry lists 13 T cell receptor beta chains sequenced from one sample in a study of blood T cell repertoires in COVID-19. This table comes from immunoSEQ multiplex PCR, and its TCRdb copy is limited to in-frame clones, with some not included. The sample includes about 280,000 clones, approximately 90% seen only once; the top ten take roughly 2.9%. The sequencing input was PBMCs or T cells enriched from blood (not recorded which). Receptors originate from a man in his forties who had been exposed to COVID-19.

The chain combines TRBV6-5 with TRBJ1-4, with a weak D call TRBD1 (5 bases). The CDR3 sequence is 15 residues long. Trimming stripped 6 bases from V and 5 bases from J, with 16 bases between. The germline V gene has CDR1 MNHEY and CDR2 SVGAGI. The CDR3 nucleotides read TGTGCCAGCAGCTACGTGGGGGGTTCCAATGAAAAACTGTTTTTT. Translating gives CASSYVGGSNEKLFF.

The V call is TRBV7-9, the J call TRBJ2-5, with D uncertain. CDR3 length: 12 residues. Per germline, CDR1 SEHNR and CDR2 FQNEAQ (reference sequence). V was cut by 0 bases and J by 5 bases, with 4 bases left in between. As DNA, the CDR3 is TGTGCCAGCAGCTTAGCCTCTGAGACCCAGTACTTC. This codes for CASSLASETQYF.

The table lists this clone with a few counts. The CDR3 bases are TGTGCCAGCAGTTTAGGTTACTACGAGCAGTACTTC. This sequence encodes CASSLGYYEQYF. V and J are TRBV12-3 or TRBV12-4 and TRBJ2-7; D call uncertain. V lost 1 base to trimming and J lost 3 bases, with 4 bases between them. CDR3 size: 12 residues.

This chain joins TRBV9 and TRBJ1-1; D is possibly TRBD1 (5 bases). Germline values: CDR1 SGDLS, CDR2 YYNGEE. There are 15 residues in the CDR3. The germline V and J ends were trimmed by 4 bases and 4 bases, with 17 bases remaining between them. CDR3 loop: CASSPRGGGGTEAFF. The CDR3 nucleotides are TGTGCCAGCAGCCCCCGGGGGGGAGGAGGCACTGAAGCTTTCTTT.

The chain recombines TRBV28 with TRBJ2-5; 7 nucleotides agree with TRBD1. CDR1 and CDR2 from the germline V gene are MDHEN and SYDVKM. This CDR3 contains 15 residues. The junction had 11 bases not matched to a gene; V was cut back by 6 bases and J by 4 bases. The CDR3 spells CASRPQGIVGETQYF. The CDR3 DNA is TGTGCCAGCAGGCCACAGGGGATAGTGGGAGAGACCCAGTACTTC.

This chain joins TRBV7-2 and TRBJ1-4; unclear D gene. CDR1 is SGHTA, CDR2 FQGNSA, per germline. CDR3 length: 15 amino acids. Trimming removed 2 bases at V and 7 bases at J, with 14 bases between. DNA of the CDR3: TGTGCCAGCAGCTTAAAGTGGGGAGGGAGTGAAAAACTGTTTTTT. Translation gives CASSLKWGGSEKLFF.

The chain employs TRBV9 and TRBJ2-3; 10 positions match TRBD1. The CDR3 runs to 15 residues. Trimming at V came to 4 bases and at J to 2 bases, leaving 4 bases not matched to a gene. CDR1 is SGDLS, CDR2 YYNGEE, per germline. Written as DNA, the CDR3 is TGTGCCAGCAGCCCCGGGACAGGGGCCACAGATACGCAGTATTTT. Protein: CASSPGTGATDTQYF.

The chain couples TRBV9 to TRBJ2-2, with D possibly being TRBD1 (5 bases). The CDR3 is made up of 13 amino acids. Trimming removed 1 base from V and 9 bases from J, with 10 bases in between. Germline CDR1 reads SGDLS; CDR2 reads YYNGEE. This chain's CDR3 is CASSVYRGRELFF. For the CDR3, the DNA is TGTGCCAGCAGCGTATATAGGGGCAGGGAGCTGTTTTTT.

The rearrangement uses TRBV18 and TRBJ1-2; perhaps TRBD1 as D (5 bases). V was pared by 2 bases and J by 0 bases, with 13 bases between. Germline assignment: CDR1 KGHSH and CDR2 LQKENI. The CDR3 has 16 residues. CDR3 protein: CASSPNAGKTNYGYTF. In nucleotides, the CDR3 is TGTGCCAGCTCACCAAATGCAGGGAAGACTAACTATGGCTACACCTTC.

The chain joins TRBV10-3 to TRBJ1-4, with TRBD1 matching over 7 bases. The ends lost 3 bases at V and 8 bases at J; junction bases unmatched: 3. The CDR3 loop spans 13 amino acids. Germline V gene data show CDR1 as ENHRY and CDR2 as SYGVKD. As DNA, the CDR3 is TGTGCCATCAGTGACGGGACAGACGAAAAACTGTTTTTT. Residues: CAISDGTDEKLFF.

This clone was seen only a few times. The CDR3 here is CASSTRRQGQFTF. For the CDR3, the DNA is TGTGCCAGTAGCACCAGAAGACAGGGGCAGTTCACCTTC. The J gene is TRBJ1-2, the V gene TRBV19; TRBD1 matches at 8 bases. The CDR3 extends over 13 amino acids. V was clipped by 6 bases and J by 13 bases; unmatched bases: 13. Per the germline V gene, CDR1 is LNHDA and CDR2 is SQIVND (reference sequence). Looking up the rest from reference TRBV19 and TRBJ1-2 gives the full variable domain: DGGITQSPKYLFRKEGQNVTLSCEQNLNHDAMYWYRQDPGQGLRLIYYSQIVNDFQKGDIAEGYSVSREKKESFPLTVTSAQKNPTAFYLCASSTRRQGQFTFGSGTRLTVV.

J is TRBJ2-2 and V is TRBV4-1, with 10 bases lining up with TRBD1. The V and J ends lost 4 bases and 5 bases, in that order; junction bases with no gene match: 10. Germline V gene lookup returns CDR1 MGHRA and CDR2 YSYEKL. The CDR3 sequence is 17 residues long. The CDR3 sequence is CASSRSLGQGLTGELFF. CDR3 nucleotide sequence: TGCGCCAGCAGCCGTAGCCTGGGACAGGGGTTGACCGGGGAGCTGTTTTTT.

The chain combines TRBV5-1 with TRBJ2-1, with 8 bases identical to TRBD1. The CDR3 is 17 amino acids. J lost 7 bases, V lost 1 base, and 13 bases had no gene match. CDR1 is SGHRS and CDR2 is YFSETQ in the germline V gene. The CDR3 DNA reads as TGCGCCAGCAGCTTGAACAGGGGGGAGATTCCCCTTAATGAGCAGTTCTTC. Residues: CASSLNRGEIPLNEQFF.